This T cell receptor (beta chain) is drawn from a study of shared clonotypes between healthy human individuals (TCRdb year 2020). With respect to the entire study: The cohort included a few men and a couple of women between 18 and 49 years of age. Libraries were prepared and TCR repertoires were sequenced by different laboratories using diverse techniques, in order to increase sequencing depth and limit assay-specific biases. Leukapheresis yielded between about 0.94 and 8.9 billion PBMCs per donor. Blood TCR repertoires of roughly five healthy adults were deeply sequenced to estimate repertoire size and the extent of clonotype sharing between individuals. For each donor, three plates each were used for CD4 naive and CD4 memory, two plates were used for CD8 naive, and one plate was used for CD8 memory. The full study reports these points: Estimated clonotype richness was generally larger for naive than for memory subsets. Even with the large sequencing depth, rarefaction of the sorted-subset datasets indicated that sequencing was incomplete. Sharing across a few donors was observed for approximately 5% of naive CD4, 3% to 3.5% of naive CD8, about 2.3% of memory CD4, and around 0.4% of memory CD8 clonotypes. The genetic and exposure-history diversity represented was limited by the small number of donors. Sampling was restricted to blood, and TCR repertoires in tissue are likely to differ from TCR repertoires in blood. Compared with non-shared clonotypes, the clonotypes found in all four sorted-subset donors had higher generation probabilities. Based on pairwise subsampling, the degree of clonotype sharing among donors was expected to be affected by sequencing depth.

From a lookup of the germline V gene (reference sequence), CDR1 and CDR2 are DFQATT and SNEGSKA. The CDR3 has 11 amino acids, counting the end cysteine and phenylalanine. The only DNA kept is the CDR3, 33 bases in frame from the first base. For this chain, trimming is 7 bases at the V end and 8 bases at the J end, and the number of junction bases without a gene match is 4. The donors were healthy, HIV-negative adults with no recently reported acute infections or vaccinations. Every donor was a Caucasian adult residing in Nashville, Tennessee, USA. CD4+ T cells were enriched by magnetic negative selection; naive cells were then positively selected on CD45RA, and the negative fraction formed the memory subset. Blood was collected by leukapheresis, and PBMCs were isolated by Ficoll-Histopaque density gradient centrifugation and then cryopreserved in liquid nitrogen vapor phase. Purity and quantity of every magnetically sorted T cell population were checked by analytical flow cytometry. Each sorted fraction had its genomic DNA isolated and then quantified by UV absorbance on a Nanodrop 2000c.

TCR CDR3 regions were amplified from genomic DNA by multiplex PCR using the deep immunoSEQ assay. Extracted genomic DNA from each cell subset was spread evenly across all wells of several immunoSEQ 96-well plates, with each plate serving as a replicate. For sorted subsets, around 0.2 ug genomic DNA, equal to about 30,000 T cell genomes, was loaded into each replicate PCR. Purified libraries were quantified with a Qubit 3.0 fluorometer, sized on a Bioanalyzer 2100, and re-quantified with the KAPA Library Quantification kit. Every immunoSEQ 96-well plate was sequenced on a dedicated single-read 150-cycle Illumina NextSeq 550 flow cell. The paper's data handling went like this. Because the immunoSEQ output held only junctional sequences and lacked quality scores, the filtering could not match the filtering applied to full-length reads. To assign V/J genes and CDR3, sequences were annotated against IMGT germline references using PyIR, a Python wrapper for IgBLAST v1.9. Reads were removed for weak V/J assignments (E-value above 1e-6), missing CDR3, stop codons, out-of-frame junctions, or ambiguous translated residues. A V3J clonotype was defined by an identical inferred V gene, J gene, and CDR3 amino acid sequence. The percentage overlap between two repertoires was calculated by dividing the number of shared unique clonotypes by the size of the smaller repertoire. Repertoire richness was assessed with RTK rarefaction, the Chao1 estimator, and Recon v2.1 estimates of unobserved clonotypes. For all TCRbeta clonotypes obtained by the gDNA method from a few donors, generation probabilities were computed with OLGA. Drawn from immuneACCESS, this table holds only the in-frame rearrangements with V and J called that TCRdb kept. Clones are partly lost; checked studies trace under half to an unresolved V gene and leave the rest unexplained. The V and J calls and clone size are taken from that table; D and trimming were inferred from the DNA. The sample records approximately 2,300,000 clones, around 90% of which are singletons. The ten largest clonotypes hold 0.37% of the sample.

Note on this clone: No cognate antigen has been identified for it. Base quality data are lacking; no much larger clone is found one base away.

The TCR originated in a man aged 18 to 29 in good health. Some clones in this sample may be carry-over from other donors' samples. Recombination linked TRBV20-1 to TRBJ1-2, with 10 central nucleotides matching TRBD1. Sequences were obtained from naive CD4+ T cells from PBMCs. Explained via the paper, the cell subset or site label denotes: CD45RA+ positively selected. Here is the DNA: TGCAGTGTCAGGGACAGGGGCGGCTACACCTTC. It encodes CSVRDRGGYTF.